The 21 T cell receptor beta chains below all came from one sample that was sequenced in a study of OX40 agonist ivuxolimab in advanced cancers. The data were produced by immunoSEQ multiplex PCR, yet TCRdb's version contains in-frame clones alone and is incomplete. The data show nearly 70,000 clones, roughly 89% seen once. This specimen consisted of CD4+ or CD8+ T cells sorted from blood, obtained in a trial of the OX40 agonist ivuxolimab. The origin of the receptors is an adult with an advanced solid tumor such as melanoma, head and neck, liver or kidney cancer.

The chain has TRBV7-8 and TRBJ1-5; 7 bases are a match to TRBD1. The germline V gene encodes CDR1 SGHVS and CDR2 FQNEAQ. The CDR3 is made up of 16 amino acids. The V segment lost 5 bases and the J segment 4 bases; nucleotides outside the gene matches: 11. CDR3: CASSQGGDGRNQPQHF. The CDR3 DNA is TGTGCCAGCAGCCAGGGGGGGGACGGGCGAAATCAGCCCCAGCATTTT. Full variable domain (remainder filled in from reference TRBV7-8 and TRBJ1-5): GAGVSQSPRYKVAKRGQDVALRCDPISGHVSLFWYQQALGQGPEFLTYFQNEAQLDKSGLPSDRFFAERPEGSVSTLKIQRTQQEDSAVYLCASSQGGDGRNQPQHFGDGTRLSIL.

This chain links TRBV6-5 with TRBJ1-5, with no clear D. Germline V lookup: CDR1 MNHEY, CDR2 SVGAGI. Between the trimmed V and J ends, which lost 6 bases and 5 bases, there was a span of 8 bases. The CDR3 is 12 amino acids. CDR3 sequence (DNA): TGTGCCAGCAGAGACGGAGATCAGCCCCAGCATTTT. This encodes CASRDGDQPQHF.

This clone was found a few times. This rearrangement joins TRBV14 to TRBJ1-4, with a weak D call TRBD1 (6 bases). CDR3 length: 17 residues. Germline V gives CDR1 SGHDN, CDR2 FVKESK. V was shortened by 2 bases and J by 0 bases, with 13 bases between the two germline ends. CDR3 bases: TGTGCCAGCAGCCAAAGAGGGGGTGGGCCAACTAATGAAAAACTGTTTTTT. Amino acid sequence: CASSQRGGGPTNEKLFF. The full variable domain, rest sourced from reference TRBV14 and TRBJ1-4, is EAGVTQFPSHSVIEKGQTVTLRCDPISGHDNLYWYRRVMGKEIKFLLHFVKESKQDESGMPNNRFLAERTGGTYSTLKVQPAELEDSGVYFCASSQRGGGPTNEKLFFGSGTQLSVL.

This chain uses TRBV7-2 with TRBJ2-3; 7 nucleotides align to TRBD2. V shed 4 bases, J shed 3 bases, and the junction held 4 bases outside the gene matches. Looked up from germline, CDR1 is SGHTA and CDR2 is FQGNSA. The CDR3 contains 14 residues. The DNA for the CDR3 is TGTGCCAGCAGCTGGGGGGGTTTAACAGATACGCAGTATTTT. Translating it yields CASSWGGLTDTQYF.

This clone has only one observation. V and J are TRBV21-1 and TRBJ1-2. TRBV21-1 is a documented pseudogene. This CDR3 is built from 14 residues. The CDR3 sequence: CASSKEVEIYGYTF. Here the CDR3 DNA reads TGTGCCAGCAGCAAAGAAGTAGAAATTTATGGCTACACCTTC.

The chain combines TRBV28 with TRBJ2-6, with D perhaps TRBD2 (6 bases). Trimming left V 4 bases short and J 7 bases short, with 14 bases between. This CDR3 is 15 amino acids long. Looked up from germline, CDR1 is MDHEN and CDR2 is SYDVKM. CDR3 sequence (DNA): TGTGCCAGCAGTTCCTCTGGAGGGGCAGCCAACGTCCTGACTTTC. Translation: CASSSSGGAANVLTF. Looking up the rest from reference TRBV28 and TRBJ2-6 gives the full variable domain: DVKVTQSSRYLVKRTGEKVFLECVQDMDHENMFWYRQDPGLGLRLIYFSYDVKMKEKGDIPEGYSVSREKKERFSLILESASTNQTSMYLCASSSSGGAANVLTFGAGSRLTVL.

The chain is built from TRBV9 and TRBJ2-2, with D uncertain. Trimming shortened V by 1 base and J by 8 bases, and 6 bases separated the two germline ends. Germline V gene sequence: CDR1 SGDLS, CDR2 YYNGEE. There are 12 residues in the CDR3. CDR3 loop: CASSVMRGELFF. In DNA form, the CDR3 reads TGTGCCAGCAGCGTAATGAGGGGGGAGCTGTTTTTT.

V is TRBV29-1 and J is TRBJ1-5; D may be TRBD1 (5 bases). CDR3 length: 13 residues. Germline CDR1 reads SQVTM; CDR2 reads ANQGSEA. Between the trimmed V and J ends, which lost 4 bases and 5 bases, there was a span of 12 bases. CDR3 loop: CSVVTGTDQPQHF. CDR3 nucleotide sequence: TGCAGCGTTGTAACTGGGACCGATCAGCCCCAGCATTTT.

CDR3 amino acids: CASQPGQGIGGYTF. The DNA for the CDR3 is TGTGCCAGTCAGCCGGGACAGGGGATAGGCGGCTACACCTTC. The chain has TRBV19 and TRBJ1-2; 10 positions agree with TRBD1. CDR3 length equals 14 residues. The trim removed 8 bases at V and 8 bases at J, leaving 11 bases unmatched. Germline V gene data show CDR1 as LNHDA and CDR2 as SQIVND (reference sequence).

The J gene is TRBJ2-2, the V gene TRBV5-1; perhaps TRBD1 as D (6 bases). V lost 7 bases and J lost 3, with 16 bases in between. The germline CDR1 and CDR2 sequences are SGHRS and YFSETQ. The CDR3 totals 15 residues. The CDR3: CASGPGAGDTGELFF. CDR3 bases: TGCGCCAGCGGACCAGGGGCAGGGGACACCGGGGAGCTGTTTTTT.

This clone was observed a single time. The rearrangement joins TRBV15 to TRBJ2-7; TRBD2 aligns across 7 bases. The germline gives CDR1 LNHNV, CDR2 YYDKDF (reference sequence). V lost 5 bases to trimming and J lost 2 bases; unmatched junction nucleotides: 9. CDR3 length: 15 residues. The CDR3 nucleotides are TGTGCCACCAGCGGGAGGGCTAGCGGTACCTACGAGCAGTACTTC. Its protein product is CATSGRASGTYEQYF. The complete variable domain, with remaining parts taken from reference TRBV15 and TRBJ2-7, reads DAMVIQNPRYQVTQFGKPVTLSCSQTLNHNVMYWYQQKSSQAPKLLFHYYDKDFNNEADTPDNFQSRRPNTSFCFLDIRSPGLGDTAMYLCATSGRASGTYEQYFGPGTRLTVT.

The V and J genes are TRBV19 and TRBJ1-2, with a possible D match to TRBD1 (6 bases). The V gene lost 5 bases and the J gene lost 3 bases, with 22 bases spanning the gap. The CDR3 loop spans 17 amino acids. From germline, CDR1 is LNHDA and CDR2 SQIVND (reference sequence). This CDR3 reads CASSANNRVPGDYGYTF. The CDR3 DNA sequence: TGTGCCAGTAGTGCAAACAACAGGGTCCCTGGTGACTATGGCTACACCTTC.

The chain joins TRBV19 to TRBJ1-1; D ambiguous. The CDR3 is made up of 11 amino acids. Trimming removed 4 bases at V and 4 bases at J, with 4 bases between. Germline CDR1 and CDR2: LNHDA and SQIVND (reference sequence). Written as DNA, the CDR3 is TGTGCCAGTAGTAGGGCCACTGAAGCTTTCTTT. It is translated as CASSRATEAFF. Variable domain in full (rest from reference TRBV19 and TRBJ1-1): DGGITQSPKYLFRKEGQNVTLSCEQNLNHDAMYWYRQDPGQGLRLIYYSQIVNDFQKGDIAEGYSVSREKKESFPLTVTSAQKNPTAFYLCASSRATEAFFGQGTRLTVV.

There are a few counts of this clone. The chain has TRBV5-6 and TRBJ1-4, with D possibly matching TRBD1 (5 bases). Germline V gives CDR1 SGHDT, CDR2 YYEEEE. V was clipped by 6 bases and J by 7 bases, with 16 bases between them. The CDR3 is 14 amino acids. CDR3 residues: CASTPGLGSEKLFF. The CDR3 DNA reads as TGTGCCAGCACCCCGGGGCTCGGGAGTGAAAAACTGTTTTTT.

The V call is TRBV18, the J call TRBJ2-7; 9 positions match TRBD1. The CDR3 spans 14 residues. Looked up from germline, CDR1 is KGHSH and CDR2 is LQKENI. J gave up 6 bases and V 2 bases, and 5 bases lay outside the gene matches. The CDR3 DNA is TGTGCCAGCTCACCAGGCAACAGGGGGCCCGAGCAGTACTTC. The encoded protein is CASSPGNRGPEQYF.

In this sample, this clone turned up once. The V and J genes are TRBV7-9 and TRBJ1-3; TRBD1 aligns across 7 bases. Losses at the gene ends were 5 bases for V and 0 bases for J; bases not matched to a gene: 10. Germline lookup yields CDR1 SEHNR and CDR2 FQNEAQ (reference sequence). The CDR3 extends over 17 amino acids. The CDR3 here is CASSAERGTDSGNTIYF. DNA for the CDR3: TGTGCCAGCAGCGCCGAACGGGGGACAGACTCTGGAAACACCATATATTTT. Full variable domain (remainder filled in from reference TRBV7-9 and TRBJ1-3): DTGVSQNPRHKITKRGQNVTFRCDPISEHNRLYWYRQTLGQGPEFLTYFQNEAQLEKSRLLSDRFSAERPKGSFSTLEIQRTEQGDSAMYLCASSAERGTDSGNTIYFGEGSWLTVV.

The rearrangement links TRBV5-4 to TRBJ1-2; 10 bases align to TRBD1. Germline V CDR1 and CDR2: SGHNT, YYREEE (reference sequence). After removal of 3 bases from V and 6 bases from J, the junction contained 8 bases not matched to a gene. The CDR3 extends over 15 amino acids. The CDR3 region is CASSSAGTGENGYTF. CDR3 sequence (DNA): TGTGCCAGCAGCTCGGCCGGGACAGGGGAAAATGGCTACACCTTC.

The CDR3 nucleotides read TGTGCCACTCAAAGGGGGGTTGGTGAAAAACTGTTTTTT. Its protein product is CATQRGVGEKLFF. V and J are TRBV19 and TRBJ1-4; D possibly corresponds to TRBD1 (6 bases). Germline V gene lookup returns CDR1 LNHDA and CDR2 SQIVND (reference sequence). This CDR3 is 13 amino acids long. V was clipped by 10 bases and J by 7 bases, with 16 bases between them.

The chain has TRBV19 and TRBJ2-1, with D possibly called TRBD1 or TRBD2 (5 bases each). CDR1 and CDR2 from the germline V gene are LNHDA and SQIVND (reference sequence). V was shortened by 5 bases and J by 4 bases, with 15 bases between the two germline ends. This CDR3 contains 15 residues. The CDR3, as DNA: TGTGCCAGTAGTTCCGGGACCTCCTATTACAATGAGCAGTTCTTC. Residues: CASSSGTSYYNEQFF.

Here the CDR3 DNA reads TGTGCCAGTAGCCCGCCCCGGACAGGGGGGAATCAGCCCCAGCATTTT. Its protein product is CASSPPRTGGNQPQHF. The rearrangement uses TRBV19 and TRBJ1-5; the match to TRBD1 covers 10 bases. The V and J ends lost 6 bases and 4 bases, in that order; junction bases with no gene match: 9. The length of the CDR3 is 16 residues. Germline values: CDR1 LNHDA, CDR2 SQIVND (reference sequence).

The rearrangement links TRBV5-1 to TRBJ2-1; the match to TRBD1 covers 10 bases. The CDR3 is made up of 15 amino acids. V was clipped by 4 bases and J by 5 bases; unmatched bases: 6. CDR1 is SGHRS and CDR2 is YFSETQ in the germline V gene. The CDR3 DNA is TGCGCCAGCAGCCGAGTAGGGACAGGGGACAATGAGCAGTTCTTC. This encodes CASSRVGTGDNEQFF. Complete variable domain (other parts from reference TRBV5-1 and TRBJ2-1): KAGVTQTPRYLIKTRGQQVTLSCSPISGHRSVSWYQQTPGQGLQFLFEYFSETQRNKGNFPGRFSGRQFSNSRSEMNVSTLELGDSALYLCASSRVGTGDNEQFFGPGTRLTVL.